This TCR beta chain is from a study of blood T cell repertoires in COVID-19. Sequencing used immunoSEQ multiplex PCR; TCRdb keeps in-frame clones, though not all of them. The repertoire holds around 200,000 clones, with roughly 84% as singletons. The CDR3 is 14 residues long. Germline V lookup: CDR1 LNHDA, CDR2 SQIVND (reference sequence). V dropped 7 bases and J dropped 1; count of bases not matched to a gene: 4. This clone was observed once. The sequence was collected from a woman aged 80 or older with acute or convalescent COVID-19. The source material was peripheral blood. The rearrangement uses TRBV19 and TRBJ2-7; TRBD1 agrees at 10 bases. CDR3: CASTRDRGSYEQYF. The CDR3, as DNA: TGTGCCAGTACCCGGGACAGGGGTTCCTACGAGCAGTACTTC.